The next 23 T cell receptor beta chains were all read from a single sample in a study of blood T cells in healthy people across ages. A sample-barcoded 5' primer and a J-beta primer mix were used in a second PCR of roughly 7 to 12 cycles. One entry per CDR3 protein, called by TCRdb with MiXCR from the 5' RACE reads. The table includes 650,000 or so distinct CDR3 sequences, approximately 52% detected once. What was sequenced was blood. The receptor source for this set is a woman aged 80 or older in good health.

The chain has TRBV14 and TRBJ2-4, with a tentative D call TRBD2 (6 bases). Germline CDR1 reads SGHDN; CDR2 reads FVKESK. The CDR3 is made up of 13 amino acids. Trimming left V 4 bases short and J 10 bases short, with 14 bases between. The CDR3 region is CASSPGSSFIQYF. The CDR3 DNA sequence: TGTGCCAGCAGCCCCGGGAGTTCCTTTATTCAGTACTTC.

A word on this clonotype: One end of the junction does not line up with germline, which may come from a read error. This chain links TRBV18 with TRBJ2-3; 15 bases map to TRBD2. The CDR3 loop spans 20 amino acids. Germline V CDR1 and CDR2: KGHSH, LQKENI. CDR3: CASSQDQGLAGGSYTDAQYF. The CDR3 nucleotides are TGTGCCAGCTCGCAGGACCAGGGACTAGCGGGAGGATCCTACACAGATGCGCAGTATTTT.

This CDR3 is CASSLDRGNEKLFF. CDR3 nucleotide sequence: TGTGCCAGCAGCCTAGACAGGGGAAATGAAAAACTGTTTTTT. The chain has TRBV7-9 and TRBJ1-4; the match to TRBD1 covers 8 bases. The germline V gene has CDR1 SEHNR and CDR2 FQNEAQ (reference sequence). The CDR3 totals 14 residues. The V gene end was trimmed by 5 bases and the J gene end by 5 bases; junction bases not matched to a gene: 4.

There are many counts of this clonotype. The gene calls are TRBV7-2 and TRBJ1-2, with 8 bases identical to TRBD1. Germline CDR1 is SGHTA and CDR2 is FQGNSA. This CDR3 has 16 amino acids. The junction had 14 bases not matched to a gene; V was cut back by 5 bases and J by 6 bases. CDR3 loop: CASSVSTGALWDGYTF. The CDR3 DNA reads as TGTGCCAGCAGCGTATCGACAGGGGCCTTATGGGATGGCTACACCTTC.

As for this clonotype: This clone may be a read error of a much larger clone one base away. This chain joins TRBV5-4 and TRBJ2-5, with TRBD2 identical over 13 bases. This CDR3 spans 15 amino acids. Germline trimming cut 1 base from V and 11 bases from J; bases unmatched to any gene: 8. Germline V gene lookup returns CDR1 SGHNT and CDR2 YYREEE (reference sequence). CDR3 in DNA: TGTGCCAGCAGCTTGATACTAGCGGGAGGGAATGAGCAGTACTTC. As protein: CASSLILAGGNEQYF. The variable domain in full, completed from reference TRBV5-4 and TRBJ2-5, reads ETGVTQSPTHLIKTRGQQVTLRCSSQSGHNTVSWYQQALGQGPQFIFQYYREEENGRGNFPPRFSGLQFPNYSSELNVNALELDDSALYLCASSLILAGGNEQYFGPGTRLLVL.

This chain's CDR3 is CASSLTGQNTEAFF. The DNA of the CDR3 is TGTGCCAGCAGCTTGACGGGACAGAACACTGAAGCTTTCTTT. The rearrangement uses TRBV7-3 and TRBJ1-1, with D possibly TRBD1 on 6 matching bases. Trimming shortened V by 3 bases and J by 1 base, and 9 bases separated the two germline ends. This CDR3 comprises 14 residues. The germline gives CDR1 SGHTA, CDR2 FQGTGA.

The V and J genes are TRBV7-6 and TRBJ2-3; 8 bases fit TRBD1. V shed 2 bases and J 6 bases; nucleotides not matched to a gene: 7. Germline V gene data show CDR1 as SGHVS and CDR2 as FNYEAQ. The CDR3 is 15 residues long. This CDR3 reads CASSLSGQDYDTQYF. The CDR3 coding sequence is TGTGCCAGCAGCTTATCGGGACAGGATTACGATACGCAGTATTTT.

The gene calls are TRBV6-2 or TRBV6-3 and TRBJ1-2, with TRBD1 identical over 7 bases. Germline CDR1 MNHEY, CDR2 SVGEGT. The CDR3 has 13 amino acids. After removal of 4 bases from V and 7 bases from J, the junction contained 6 bases not matched to a gene. The CDR3 protein is CASSLKGALGYTF. In DNA form, the CDR3 reads TGTGCCAGCAGTTTGAAGGGGGCCCTTGGCTACACCTTC.

The sample holds many counts of this clonotype. V usage is TRBV5-1 and J usage is TRBJ2-1; TRBD2 is a possible D gene (6 bases). The V gene's germline CDR1 is SGHRS and CDR2 YFSETQ. The CDR3 has 14 amino acids. V shed 5 bases and J shed 9 bases, with 18 bases lying between them. The CDR3 nucleotides read TGCGCCAGCAGAATTCCCGCGGGGCCTGGTGAGCAGTTCTTC. Translation gives CASRIPAGPGEQFF.

The chain has TRBV7-2 and TRBJ2-5, with 10 bases aligning to TRBD1. V lost 1 base to trimming and J lost 4 bases; unmatched junction nucleotides: 6. This CDR3 comprises 16 residues. The germline V gene has CDR1 SGHTA and CDR2 FQGNSA. The CDR3 region is CASSLGDRGGGETQYF. CDR3 DNA sequence: TGTGCCAGCAGCTTAGGGGACAGGGGAGGGGGAGAGACCCAGTACTTC.

Regarding this clonotype: Since a much larger clone is just one base distant, this may be a read error. Here the CDR3 reads CASRYIAGSSYNEQYF. The CDR3 DNA is TGTGCCAGCAGATATATAGCGGGAAGCTCCTACAATGAGCAGTACTTC. This chain joins TRBV12-3 or TRBV12-4 and TRBJ2-1; the match to TRBD2 covers 8 bases. The J call may be in error: the DNA end matches TRBJ2-7 better. The CDR3 consists of 16 residues.

On this clonotype itself: Just one base apart from a much larger clone, this may be a read error. The chain has TRBV11-3 and TRBJ2-7; a weak D match, TRBD1 (7 bases). The germline V and J ends were trimmed by 8 bases and 1 base, with 15 bases remaining between them. The CDR3 runs to 14 residues. Germline V gene data show CDR1 as SGHNT and CDR2 as YENEEA. CDR3: CASLEAGQSYEQYF. The DNA of the CDR3 is TGTGCCAGCCTTGAGGCGGGACAGTCCTACGAGCAGTACTTC.

In this sample, this clonotype turned up many times. V usage is TRBV7-6 and J usage is TRBJ2-3; D call uncertain. CDR1 is SGHVS, CDR2 FNYEAQ, per germline. This CDR3 spans 15 amino acids. V was clipped by 1 base and J by 5 bases, with 13 bases between them. The CDR3 loop reads CASSLDSSGRDTQYF. For the CDR3, the DNA is TGTGCCAGCAGCTTAGATTCCTCAGGTCGAGATACGCAGTATTTT.

This clonotype was seen repeatedly, ten times or more. V usage is TRBV6-6 and J usage is TRBJ2-3; 8 nucleotides align to TRBD2. There are 15 residues in the CDR3. V shed 4 bases, J shed 1 base, and the junction held 4 bases outside the gene matches. Germline CDR1 and CDR2: MNHNY and SVGAGI (reference sequence). CDR3 coding DNA: TGTGCCAGCAGTTCATTCGGGAGGGGCACAGATACGCAGTATTTT. Translation gives CASSSFGRGTDTQYF.

Details on this clonotype: A read error may account for a junction end that differs from germline. The V gene is TRBV20-1, the J gene TRBJ1-1, with a tentative D call TRBD1 (6 bases). Germline-derived CDR1 and CDR2 are DFQATT and SNEGSKA (reference sequence). The CDR3 totals 14 residues. The CDR3 reads CSAPIRGWNTEAFF. The CDR3 DNA is TGTAGTGCCCCCATCAGGGGATGGAACACTGAAGCTTTCTTT.

The chain couples TRBV4-3 to TRBJ1-2, with a weak D call TRBD1 (6 bases). From germline, CDR1 is LGHNA and CDR2 YSLEER. The CDR3 length is 15 residues. The V and J ends lost 0 bases and 8 bases respectively, with 16 bases between them. CDR3 sequence: CASSQEVGRGGGYTF. As DNA, the CDR3 is TGCGCCAGCAGCCAAGAAGTAGGCAGGGGAGGCGGCTACACCTTC.

Concerning this clonotype: This could be a read error, since a much larger clone is one nucleotide away. The chain employs TRBV20-1 and TRBJ2-5, with 8 bases that match TRBD2. Per germline, CDR1 DFQATT and CDR2 SNEGSKA (reference sequence). The CDR3 has 15 amino acids. The V gene end was trimmed by 4 bases and the J gene end by 2 bases; junction bases not matched to a gene: 9. CDR3 region: CSAIDAGGLQETQYF. CDR3 DNA sequence: TGCAGTGCTATCGACGCGGGGGGCCTTCAAGAGACCCAGTACTTC.

The J gene is TRBJ1-5, the V gene TRBV12-3 or TRBV12-4; D gene ambiguous. This CDR3 is built from 11 residues. The V and J ends lost 6 bases and 5 bases respectively, with 5 bases between them. CDR3 nucleotides: TGTGCCAGCAGCATTGATCAGCCCCAGCATTTT. Protein product: CASSIDQPQHF.

Details on this clonotype: Being one base from a much bigger clone, this may be a read error. V usage is TRBV4-2 and J usage is TRBJ2-5; 8 bases align to TRBD2. The J segment lost 11 bases and the V segment lost 8 bases, leaving 19 bases of the junction unmatched. This CDR3 has 15 amino acids. Looked up from germline, CDR1 is LGHNA and CDR2 is YNFKEQ. The CDR3 DNA reads TGTGCCAGCGTCGAAGAGGGCGGGAGGACCGATGAGCAGTACTTC. This translates into CASVEEGGRTDEQYF.

This clonotype was recorded many times. The chain links TRBV6-6 to TRBJ2-3; 7 positions match TRBD2. CDR1 is MNHNY, CDR2 SVGAGI, per germline (reference sequence). With 0 bases clipped from V and 4 bases from J, the junction kept 10 bases outside the gene matches. The CDR3 is 17 amino acids. The CDR3 DNA reads as TGTGCCAGCAGTTACTCCGGGGCAGGGAGGGGCCCAGATACGCAGTATTTT. Translated: CASSYSGAGRGPDTQYF.

In regard to this clonotype: It may be a read error: a sequence one base away is much more abundant. The rearrangement links TRBV3-1 to TRBJ2-5, with D possibly matching TRBD2 (6 bases). This CDR3 spans 13 amino acids. Deletions cut 4 bases from V and 3 bases from J, with 9 bases between. Germline V gene sequence: CDR1 LGHDT, CDR2 YNNKEL (reference sequence). CDR3 loop: CASSRDLKETQYF. The CDR3 DNA reads TGTGCCAGCAGCCGGGACTTAAAAGAGACCCAGTACTTC.

This sequence joins TRBV6-6 and TRBJ2-3; TRBD2 aligns across 8 bases. V shed 8 bases and J 3 bases; nucleotides not matched to a gene: 10. Germline assignment: CDR1 MNHNY and CDR2 SVGAGI (reference sequence). This CDR3 region has 15 residues. This CDR3 reads CASVLGGGGTDTQYF. As DNA, the CDR3 is TGTGCCAGCGTCCTCGGGGGGGGTGGAACAGATACGCAGTATTTT.

This chain uses TRBV4-2 with TRBJ2-1, with 14 bases aligning to TRBD2. CDR1 LGHNA and CDR2 YNFKEQ come from the germline V gene. Trimming at V came to 0 bases and at J to 10 bases, leaving 5 bases not matched to a gene. The CDR3 spans 16 residues. The CDR3 region is CASSQEGTSGGYEQFF. The CDR3 DNA reads TGTGCCAGCAGCCAAGAAGGGACTAGCGGGGGCTACGAGCAGTTCTTC.